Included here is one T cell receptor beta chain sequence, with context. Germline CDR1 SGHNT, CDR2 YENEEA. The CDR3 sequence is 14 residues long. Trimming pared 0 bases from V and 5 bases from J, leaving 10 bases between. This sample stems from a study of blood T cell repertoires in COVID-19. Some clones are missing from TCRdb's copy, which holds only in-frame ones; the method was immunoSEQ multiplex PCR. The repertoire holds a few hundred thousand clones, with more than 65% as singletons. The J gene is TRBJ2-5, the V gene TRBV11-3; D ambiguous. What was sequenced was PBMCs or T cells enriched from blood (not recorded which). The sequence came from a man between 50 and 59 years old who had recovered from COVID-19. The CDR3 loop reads CASSLDPLLETQYF. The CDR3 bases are TGTGCCAGCAGCTTAGACCCTCTCTTGGAGACCCAGTACTTC.